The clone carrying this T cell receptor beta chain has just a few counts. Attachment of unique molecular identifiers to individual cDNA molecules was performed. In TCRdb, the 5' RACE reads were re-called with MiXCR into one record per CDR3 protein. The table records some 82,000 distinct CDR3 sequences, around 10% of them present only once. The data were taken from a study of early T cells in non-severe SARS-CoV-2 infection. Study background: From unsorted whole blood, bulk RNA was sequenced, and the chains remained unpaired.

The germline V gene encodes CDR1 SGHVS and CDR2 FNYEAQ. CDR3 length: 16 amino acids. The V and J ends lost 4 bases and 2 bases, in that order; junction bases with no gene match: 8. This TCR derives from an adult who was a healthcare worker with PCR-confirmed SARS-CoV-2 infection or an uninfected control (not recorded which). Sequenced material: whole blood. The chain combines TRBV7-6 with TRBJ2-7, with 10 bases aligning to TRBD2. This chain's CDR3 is CASSWTGTSATYEQYF. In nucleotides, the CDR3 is TGTGCCAGCAGCTGGACCGGGACTAGCGCCACCTACGAGCAGTACTTC.